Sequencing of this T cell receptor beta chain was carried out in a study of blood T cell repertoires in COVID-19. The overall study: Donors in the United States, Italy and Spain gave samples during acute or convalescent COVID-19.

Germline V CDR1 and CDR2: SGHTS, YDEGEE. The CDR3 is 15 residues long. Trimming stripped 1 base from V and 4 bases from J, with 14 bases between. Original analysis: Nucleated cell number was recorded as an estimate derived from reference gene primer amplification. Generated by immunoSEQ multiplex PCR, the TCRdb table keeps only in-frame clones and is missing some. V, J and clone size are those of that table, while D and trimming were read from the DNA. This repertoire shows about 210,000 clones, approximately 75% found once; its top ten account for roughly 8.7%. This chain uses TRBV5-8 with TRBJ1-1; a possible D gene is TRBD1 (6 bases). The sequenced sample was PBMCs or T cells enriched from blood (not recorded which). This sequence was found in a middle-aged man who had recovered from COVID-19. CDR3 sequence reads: CASSLFGGRSTEAFF. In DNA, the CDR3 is TGTGCCAGCAGCTTGTTTGGGGGCCGGAGCACTGAAGCTTTCTTT.